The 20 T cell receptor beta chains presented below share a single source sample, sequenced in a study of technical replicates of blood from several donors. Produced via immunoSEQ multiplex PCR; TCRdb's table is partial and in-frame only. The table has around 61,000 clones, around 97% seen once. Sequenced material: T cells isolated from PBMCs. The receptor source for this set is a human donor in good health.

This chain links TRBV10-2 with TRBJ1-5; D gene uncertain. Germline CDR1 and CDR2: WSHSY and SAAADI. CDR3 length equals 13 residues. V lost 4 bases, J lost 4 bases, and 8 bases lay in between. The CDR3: CASSGPGNQPQHF. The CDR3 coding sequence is TGCGCCAGCAGTGGTCCCGGGAATCAGCCCCAGCATTTT.

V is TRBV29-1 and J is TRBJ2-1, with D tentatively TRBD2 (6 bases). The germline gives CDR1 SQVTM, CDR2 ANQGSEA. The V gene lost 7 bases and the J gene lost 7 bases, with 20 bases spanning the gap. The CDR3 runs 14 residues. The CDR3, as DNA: TGCAGCGCCCAGGGACTCGCCTGGGGGAATGAGCAGTTCTTC. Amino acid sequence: CSAQGLAWGNEQFF.

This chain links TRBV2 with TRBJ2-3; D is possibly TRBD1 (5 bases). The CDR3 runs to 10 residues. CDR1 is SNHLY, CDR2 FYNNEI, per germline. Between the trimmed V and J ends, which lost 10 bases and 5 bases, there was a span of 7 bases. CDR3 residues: CAKGQDTQYF. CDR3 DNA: TGTGCCAAGGGGCAAGATACGCAGTATTTT.

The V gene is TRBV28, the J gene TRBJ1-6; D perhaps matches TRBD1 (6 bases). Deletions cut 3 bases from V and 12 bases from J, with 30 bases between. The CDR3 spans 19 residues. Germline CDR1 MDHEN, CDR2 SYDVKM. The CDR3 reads CASSLNVGPGQRVGRPLHF. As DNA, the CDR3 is TGTGCCAGCAGTTTGAATGTTGGGCCAGGACAGCGAGTAGGGAGACCCCTCCACTTT.

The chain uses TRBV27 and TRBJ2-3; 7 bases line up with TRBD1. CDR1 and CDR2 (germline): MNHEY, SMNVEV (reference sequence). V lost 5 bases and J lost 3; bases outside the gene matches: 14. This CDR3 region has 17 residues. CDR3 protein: CASSLLPDRVGTDTQYF. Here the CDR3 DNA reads TGTGCCAGCAGTCTACTCCCCGACAGGGTAGGAACAGATACGCAGTATTTT.

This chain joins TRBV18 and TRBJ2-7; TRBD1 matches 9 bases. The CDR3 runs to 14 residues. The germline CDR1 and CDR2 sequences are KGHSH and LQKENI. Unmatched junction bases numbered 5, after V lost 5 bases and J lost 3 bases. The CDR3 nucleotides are TGTGCCAGCTCATCCGGGACAGGGTACTACGAGCAGTACTTC. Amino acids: CASSSGTGYYEQYF.

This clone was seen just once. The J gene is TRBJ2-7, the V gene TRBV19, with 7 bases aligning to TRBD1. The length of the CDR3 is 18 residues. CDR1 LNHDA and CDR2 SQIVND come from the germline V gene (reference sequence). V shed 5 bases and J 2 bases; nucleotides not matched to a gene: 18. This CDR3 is CASSFGTVKDNSPYEQYF. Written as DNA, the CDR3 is TGTGCCAGTAGTTTCGGGACAGTGAAAGACAACTCCCCCTACGAGCAGTACTTC.

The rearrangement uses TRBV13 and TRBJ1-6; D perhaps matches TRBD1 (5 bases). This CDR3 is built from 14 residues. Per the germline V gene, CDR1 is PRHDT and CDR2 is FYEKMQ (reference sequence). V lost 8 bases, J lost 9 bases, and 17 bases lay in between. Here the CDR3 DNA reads TGTGCCAGCCGAACGGGCCCTAGGGGTTCACCCCTCCACTTT. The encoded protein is CASRTGPRGSPLHF.

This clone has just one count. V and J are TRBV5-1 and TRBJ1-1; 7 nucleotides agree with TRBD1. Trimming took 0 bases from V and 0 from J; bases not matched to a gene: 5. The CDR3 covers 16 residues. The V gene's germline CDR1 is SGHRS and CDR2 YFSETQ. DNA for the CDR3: TGCGCCAGCAGCTTGGGACAGGGAAACATGAACACTGAAGCTTTCTTT. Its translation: CASSLGQGNMNTEAFF.

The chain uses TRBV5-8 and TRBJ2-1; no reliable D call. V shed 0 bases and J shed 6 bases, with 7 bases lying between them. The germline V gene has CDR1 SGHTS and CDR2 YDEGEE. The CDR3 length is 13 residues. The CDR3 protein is CASSLGLSNEQFF. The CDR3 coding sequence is TGTGCCAGCAGCTTGGGGCTTTCCAATGAGCAGTTCTTC.

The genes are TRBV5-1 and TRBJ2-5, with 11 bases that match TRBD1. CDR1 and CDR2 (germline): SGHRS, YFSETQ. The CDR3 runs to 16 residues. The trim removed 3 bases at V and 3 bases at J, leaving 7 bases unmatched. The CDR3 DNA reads TGCGCCAGCAGCTCCCGGACAGGGGGCGAAAAAGAGACCCAGTACTTC. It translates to CASSSRTGGEKETQYF.

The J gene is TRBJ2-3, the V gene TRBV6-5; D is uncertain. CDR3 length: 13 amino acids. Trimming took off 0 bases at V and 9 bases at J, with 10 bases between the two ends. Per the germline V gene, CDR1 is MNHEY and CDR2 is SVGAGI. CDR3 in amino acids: CASSYSGSSTQYF. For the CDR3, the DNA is TGTGCCAGCAGTTACTCGGGTAGCAGCACGCAGTATTTT.

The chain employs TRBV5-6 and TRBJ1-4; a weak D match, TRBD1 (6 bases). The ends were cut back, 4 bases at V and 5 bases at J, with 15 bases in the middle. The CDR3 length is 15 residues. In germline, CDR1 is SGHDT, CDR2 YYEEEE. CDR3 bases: TGTGCCAGCAGCCCGAGGGGGGGTAGGAATGAAAAACTGTTTTTT. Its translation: CASSPRGGRNEKLFF. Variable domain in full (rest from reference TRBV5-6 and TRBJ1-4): DAGVTQSPTHLIKTRGQQVTLRCSPKSGHDTVSWYQQALGQGPQFIFQYYEEEERQRGNFPDRFSGHQFPNYSSELNVNALLLGDSALYLCASSPRGGRNEKLFFGSGTQLSVL.

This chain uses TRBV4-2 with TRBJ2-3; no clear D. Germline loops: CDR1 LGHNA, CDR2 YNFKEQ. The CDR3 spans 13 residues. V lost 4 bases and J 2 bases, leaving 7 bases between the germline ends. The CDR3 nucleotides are TGTGCCAGCAGCCCCGTCTCCACAGATACGCAGTATTTT. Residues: CASSPVSTDTQYF.

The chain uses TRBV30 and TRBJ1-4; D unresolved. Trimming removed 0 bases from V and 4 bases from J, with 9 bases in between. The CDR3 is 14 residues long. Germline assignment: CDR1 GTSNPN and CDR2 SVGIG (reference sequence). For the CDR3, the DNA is TGTGCCTGGAGTGTAGGCCGGAGTAATGAAAAACTGTTTTTT. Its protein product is CAWSVGRSNEKLFF. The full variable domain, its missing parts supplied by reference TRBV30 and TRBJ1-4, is SQTIHQWPATLVQPVGSPLSLECTVEGTSNPNLYWYRQAAGRGLQLLFYSVGIGQISSEVPQNLSASRPQDRQFILSSKKLLLSDSGFYLCAWSVGRSNEKLFFGSGTQLSVL.

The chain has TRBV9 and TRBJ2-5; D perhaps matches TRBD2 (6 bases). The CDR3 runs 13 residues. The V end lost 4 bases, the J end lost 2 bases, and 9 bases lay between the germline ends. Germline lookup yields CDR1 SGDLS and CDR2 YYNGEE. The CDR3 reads CASSRGTQETQYF. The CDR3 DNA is TGTGCCAGCAGCCGCGGGACTCAAGAGACCCAGTACTTC.

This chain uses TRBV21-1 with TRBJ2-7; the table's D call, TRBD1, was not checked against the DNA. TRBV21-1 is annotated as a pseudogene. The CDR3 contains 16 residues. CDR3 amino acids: CASSKVGTGVLCEQYF. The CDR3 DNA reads TGTGCCAGCAGCAAAGTTGGTACAGGGGTGCTGTGTGAGCAGTACTTC.

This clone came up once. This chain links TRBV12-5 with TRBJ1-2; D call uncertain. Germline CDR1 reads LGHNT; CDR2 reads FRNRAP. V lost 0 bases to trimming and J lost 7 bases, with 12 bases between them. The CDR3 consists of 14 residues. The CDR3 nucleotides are TGTGCTAGTGGTTTGGTTGGCGGGCGGCGTGGCTACACCTTC. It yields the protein CASGLVGGRRGYTF.

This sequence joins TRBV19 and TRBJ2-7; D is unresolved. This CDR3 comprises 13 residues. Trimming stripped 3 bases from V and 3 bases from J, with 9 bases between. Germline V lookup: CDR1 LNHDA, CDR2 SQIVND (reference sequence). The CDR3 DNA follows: TGTGCCAGTAGTATTGGTCAGAACTACGAGCAGTACTTC. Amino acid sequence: CASSIGQNYEQYF.

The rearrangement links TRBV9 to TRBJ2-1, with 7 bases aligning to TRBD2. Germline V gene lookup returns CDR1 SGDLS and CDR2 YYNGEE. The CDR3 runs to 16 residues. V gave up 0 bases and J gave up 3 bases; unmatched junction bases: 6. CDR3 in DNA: TGTGCCAGCAGCGTAGGAGGACTAGGTAACTACAATGAGCAGTTCTTC. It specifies CASSVGGLGNYNEQFF.